The entry below describes one T cell receptor (beta chain). Its target is unknown. The data were obtained in a study of cytomegalovirus exposure and HLA in healthy donors. Study-level findings and limits: Associated with cytomegalovirus, according to the listing, were 170 or so TCR beta chains. HLA alleles showed associations with 15,000 to 20,000 TCR beta sequences in a later analysis, at a 0.05 false discovery rate. Accurate prediction of HLA-A and HLA-B alleles (for most subjects) was reportedly achieved from TCR beta sequences.

The PCR contained 60 Vbeta and 13 Jbeta primers. Sequencing used immunoSEQ multiplex PCR; TCRdb keeps in-frame clones, though not all of them. The record lists approximately 140,000 clones, of which the ten most abundant hold roughly 1.5%. Sequencing was carried out using PBMCs. The receptor's source is a woman in her 40s in good health and CMV-seronegative.

CDR3 DNA: TGTGCCAGCAGCCACGGGGGGAAATTAGATACGCAGTATTTT. Amino acid sequence: CASSHGGKLDTQYF. The chain uses TRBV9 and TRBJ2-3; 7 positions agree with TRBD2. Germline trimming cut 4 bases from V and 5 bases from J; bases unmatched to any gene: 7. CDR3 length: 14 amino acids. Germline CDR1 is SGDLS and CDR2 is YYNGEE.